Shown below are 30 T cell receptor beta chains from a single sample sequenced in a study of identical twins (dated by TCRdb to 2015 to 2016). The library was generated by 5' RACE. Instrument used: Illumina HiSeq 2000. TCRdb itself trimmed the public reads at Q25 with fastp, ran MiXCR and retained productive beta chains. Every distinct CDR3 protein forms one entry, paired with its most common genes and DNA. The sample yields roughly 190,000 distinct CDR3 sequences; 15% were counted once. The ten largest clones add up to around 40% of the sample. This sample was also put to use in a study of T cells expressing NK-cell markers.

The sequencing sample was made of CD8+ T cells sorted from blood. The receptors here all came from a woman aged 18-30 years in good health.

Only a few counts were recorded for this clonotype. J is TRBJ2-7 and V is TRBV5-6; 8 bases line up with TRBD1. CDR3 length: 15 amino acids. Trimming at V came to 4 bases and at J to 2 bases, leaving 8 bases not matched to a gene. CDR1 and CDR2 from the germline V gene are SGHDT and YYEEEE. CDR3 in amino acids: CASSPWDRQTYEQYF. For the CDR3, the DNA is TGTGCCAGCAGCCCCTGGGACAGGCAAACCTACGAGCAGTACTTC.

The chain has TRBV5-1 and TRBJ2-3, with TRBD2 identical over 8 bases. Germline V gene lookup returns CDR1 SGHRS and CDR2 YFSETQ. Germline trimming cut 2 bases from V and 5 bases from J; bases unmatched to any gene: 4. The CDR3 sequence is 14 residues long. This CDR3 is CASSFRLAKDTQYF. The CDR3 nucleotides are TGCGCCAGCAGCTTCAGACTAGCGAAAGATACGCAGTATTTT.

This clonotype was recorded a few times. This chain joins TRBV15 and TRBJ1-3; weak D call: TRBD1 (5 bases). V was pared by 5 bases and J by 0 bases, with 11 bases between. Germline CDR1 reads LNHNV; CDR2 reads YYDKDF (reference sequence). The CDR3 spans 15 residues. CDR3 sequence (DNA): TGTGCCACCAGCGGAGGACACCCCTCTGGAAACACCATATATTTT. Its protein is CATSGGHPSGNTIYF.

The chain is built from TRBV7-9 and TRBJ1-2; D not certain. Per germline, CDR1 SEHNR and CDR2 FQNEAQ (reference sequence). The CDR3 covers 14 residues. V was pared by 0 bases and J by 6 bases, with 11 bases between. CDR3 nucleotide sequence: TGTGCCAGCAGCTTAGCTTTCGGTCGCGATGGCTACACCTTC. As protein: CASSLAFGRDGYTF.

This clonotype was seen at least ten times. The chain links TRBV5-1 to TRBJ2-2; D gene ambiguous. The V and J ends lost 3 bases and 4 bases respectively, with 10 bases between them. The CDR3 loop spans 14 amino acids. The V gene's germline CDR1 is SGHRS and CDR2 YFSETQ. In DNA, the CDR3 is TGCGCCAGCAGCTCCGGACGCCCCACCGGGGAGCTGTTTTTT. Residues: CASSSGRPTGELFF.

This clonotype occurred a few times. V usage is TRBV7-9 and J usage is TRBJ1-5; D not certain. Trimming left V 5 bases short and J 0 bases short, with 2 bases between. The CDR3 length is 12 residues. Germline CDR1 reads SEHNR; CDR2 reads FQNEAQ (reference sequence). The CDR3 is CASSGSNQPQHF. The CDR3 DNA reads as TGTGCCAGCAGCGGTAGCAATCAGCCCCAGCATTTT.

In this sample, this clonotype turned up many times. The CDR3, as DNA: TGTGCCAGCAGTGAGACTAGCGGGAGTTGGGATACGCAGTATTTT. It specifies CASSETSGSWDTQYF. The chain employs TRBV6-4 and TRBJ2-3, with 12 bases lining up with TRBD2. J lost 6 bases, V lost 3 bases, and 4 bases had no gene match. CDR3 length equals 15 residues. In germline, CDR1 is MRHNA, CDR2 SNTAGT.

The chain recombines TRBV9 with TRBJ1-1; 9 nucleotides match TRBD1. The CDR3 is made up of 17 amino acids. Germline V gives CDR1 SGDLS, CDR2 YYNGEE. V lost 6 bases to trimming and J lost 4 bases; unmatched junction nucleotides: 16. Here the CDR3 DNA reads TGTGCCAGCAAGGAAATTCTGGACAGGGGAAAAGGCACTGAAGCTTTCTTT. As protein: CASKEILDRGKGTEAFF.

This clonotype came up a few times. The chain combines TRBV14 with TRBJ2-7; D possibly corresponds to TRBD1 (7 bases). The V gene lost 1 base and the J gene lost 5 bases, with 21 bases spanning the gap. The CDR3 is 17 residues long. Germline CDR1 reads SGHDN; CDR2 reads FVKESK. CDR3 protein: CASSQVTGEEQGNEQYF. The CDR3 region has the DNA TGTGCCAGCAGCCAAGTTACGGGGGAAGAACAGGGGAACGAGCAGTACTTC.

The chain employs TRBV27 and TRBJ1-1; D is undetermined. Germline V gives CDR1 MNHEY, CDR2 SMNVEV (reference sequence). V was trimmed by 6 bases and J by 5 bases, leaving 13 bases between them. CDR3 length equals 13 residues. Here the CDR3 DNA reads TGTGCCAGCAGGGAGAACCTGGGGACTGAAGCTTTCTTT. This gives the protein CASRENLGTEAFF.

The CDR3 DNA follows: TGTGCCACCAGCAGCGGGGTAGCCAAAAACATTCAGTACTTC. Protein sequence: CATSSGVAKNIQYF. V and J are TRBV15 and TRBJ2-4; possible D gene TRBD2, 5 bases. The CDR3 spans 14 residues. V shed 3 bases and J shed 0 bases, with 6 bases lying between them. The germline CDR1 and CDR2 sequences are LNHNV and YYDKDF (reference sequence).

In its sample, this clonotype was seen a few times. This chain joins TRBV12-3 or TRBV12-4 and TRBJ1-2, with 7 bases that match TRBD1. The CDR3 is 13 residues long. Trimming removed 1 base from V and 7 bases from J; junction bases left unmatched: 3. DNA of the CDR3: TGTGCCAGCAGTTTAGGAGGGGGCCTTGGCTACACCTTC. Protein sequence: CASSLGGGLGYTF.

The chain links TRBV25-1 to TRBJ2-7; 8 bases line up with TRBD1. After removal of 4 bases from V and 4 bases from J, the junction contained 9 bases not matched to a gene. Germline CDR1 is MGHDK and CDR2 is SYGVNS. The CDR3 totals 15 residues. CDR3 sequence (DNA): TGTGCCAGCAGTGTGGGGACAGGCCAACTGTACGAGCAGTACTTC. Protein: CASSVGTGQLYEQYF.

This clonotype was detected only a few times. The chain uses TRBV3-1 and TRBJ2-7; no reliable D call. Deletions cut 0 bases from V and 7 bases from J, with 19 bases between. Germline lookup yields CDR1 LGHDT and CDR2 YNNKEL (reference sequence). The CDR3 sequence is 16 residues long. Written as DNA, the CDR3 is TGTGCCAGCAGCCAAGAGGGGTTCCTGAGGAGTTTGGAGCAGTACTTC. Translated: CASSQEGFLRSLEQYF.

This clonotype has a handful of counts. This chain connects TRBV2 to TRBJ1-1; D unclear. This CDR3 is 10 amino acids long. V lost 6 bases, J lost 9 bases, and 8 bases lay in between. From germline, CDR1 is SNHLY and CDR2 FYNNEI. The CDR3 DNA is TGTGCCAGCAGGAGGCAGAAAGCTTTCTTT. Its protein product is CASRRQKAFF. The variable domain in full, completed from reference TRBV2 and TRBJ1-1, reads EPEVTQTPSHQVTQMGQEVILRCVPISNHLYFYWYRQILGQKVEFLVSFYNNEISEKSEIFDDQFSVERPDGSNFTLKIRSTKLEDSAMYFCASRRQKAFFGQGTRLTVV.

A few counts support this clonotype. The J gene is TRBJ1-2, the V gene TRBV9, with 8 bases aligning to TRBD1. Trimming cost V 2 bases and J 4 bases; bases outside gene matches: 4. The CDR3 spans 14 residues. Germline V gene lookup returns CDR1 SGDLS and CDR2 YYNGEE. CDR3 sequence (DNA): TGTGCCAGCAGCGTGGCAGGGGGCTTCTATGGCTACACCTTC. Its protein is CASSVAGGFYGYTF.

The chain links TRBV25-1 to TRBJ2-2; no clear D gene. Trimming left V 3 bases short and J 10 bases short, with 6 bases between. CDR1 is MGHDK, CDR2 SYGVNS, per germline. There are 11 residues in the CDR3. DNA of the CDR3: TGTGCCAGCAGTGATTGGACGGAGCTGTTTTTT. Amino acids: CASSDWTELFF.

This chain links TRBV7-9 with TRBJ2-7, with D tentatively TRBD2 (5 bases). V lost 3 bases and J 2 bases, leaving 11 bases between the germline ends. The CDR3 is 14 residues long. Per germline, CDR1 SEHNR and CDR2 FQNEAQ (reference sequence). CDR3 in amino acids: CASSFDGNPYEQYF. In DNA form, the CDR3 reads TGTGCCAGCAGCTTTGACGGGAACCCCTACGAGCAGTACTTC.

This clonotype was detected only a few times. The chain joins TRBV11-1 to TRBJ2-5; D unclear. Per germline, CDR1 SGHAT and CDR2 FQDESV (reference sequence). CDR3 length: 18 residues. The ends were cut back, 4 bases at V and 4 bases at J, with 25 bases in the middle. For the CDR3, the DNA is TGTGCCAGCAGCTCCCCGGCAGGCCAAGTCGTATATGGAGAGACCCAGTACTTC. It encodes CASSSPAGQVVYGETQYF.

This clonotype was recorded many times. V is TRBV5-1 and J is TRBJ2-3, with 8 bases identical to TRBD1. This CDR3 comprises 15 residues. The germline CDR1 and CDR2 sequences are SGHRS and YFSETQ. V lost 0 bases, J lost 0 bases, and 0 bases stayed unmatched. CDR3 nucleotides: TGCGCCAGCAGCTTGGGACAGGGGAGCACAGATACGCAGTATTTT. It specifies CASSLGQGSTDTQYF. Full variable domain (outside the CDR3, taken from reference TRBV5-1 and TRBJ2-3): KAGVTQTPRYLIKTRGQQVTLSCSPISGHRSVSWYQQTPGQGLQFLFEYFSETQRNKGNFPGRFSGRQFSNSRSEMNVSTLELGDSALYLCASSLGQGSTDTQYFGPGTRLTVL.

The CDR3 bases are TGCAGTGCTAGGGTACATACCTACAATGAGCAGTTCTTC. Translation: CSARVHTYNEQFF. The rearrangement uses TRBV20-1 and TRBJ2-1; D is uncertain. The germline gives CDR1 DFQATT, CDR2 SNEGSKA (reference sequence). V was shortened by 3 bases and J by 2 bases, with 8 bases between the two germline ends. The CDR3 is 13 residues long.

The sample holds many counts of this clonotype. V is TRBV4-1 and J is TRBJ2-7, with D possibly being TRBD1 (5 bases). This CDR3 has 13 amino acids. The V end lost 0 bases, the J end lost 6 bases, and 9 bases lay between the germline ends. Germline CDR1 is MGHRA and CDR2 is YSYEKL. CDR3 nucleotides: TGCGCCAGCAGCCAAGACCCCAGGGCCGAGCAGTACTTC. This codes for CASSQDPRAEQYF.

The CDR3: CASSHRTEETQYF. For the CDR3, the DNA is TGTGCCAGCAGCCATCGGACCGAAGAGACCCAGTACTTC. J is TRBJ2-5 and V is TRBV6-1; D remains unclear. Germline V gives CDR1 MNHNS, CDR2 SASEGT. Trimming shortened V by 6 bases and J by 3 bases, and 11 bases separated the two germline ends. This CDR3 contains 13 residues.

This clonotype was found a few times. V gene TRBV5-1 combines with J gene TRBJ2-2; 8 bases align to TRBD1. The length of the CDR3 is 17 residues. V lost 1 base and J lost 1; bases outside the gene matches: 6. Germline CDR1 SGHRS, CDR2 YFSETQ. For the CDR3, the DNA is TGCGCCAGCAGCTTGTATCTGGGACAGGTGAACACCGGGGAGCTGTTTTTT. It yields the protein CASSLYLGQVNTGELFF.

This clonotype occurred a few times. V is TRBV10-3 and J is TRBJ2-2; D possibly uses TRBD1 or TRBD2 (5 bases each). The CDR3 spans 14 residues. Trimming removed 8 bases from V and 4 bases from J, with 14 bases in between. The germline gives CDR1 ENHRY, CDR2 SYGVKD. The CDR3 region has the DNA TGTGCCATCCCCGGGACGGAATCCACCGGGGAGCTGTTTTTT. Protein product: CAIPGTESTGELFF.

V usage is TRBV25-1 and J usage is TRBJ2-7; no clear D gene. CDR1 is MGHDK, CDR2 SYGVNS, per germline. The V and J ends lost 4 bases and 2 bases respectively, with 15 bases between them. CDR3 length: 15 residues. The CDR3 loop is CASSGLTNFAYEQYF. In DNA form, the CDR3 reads TGTGCCAGCAGTGGGTTGACAAATTTCGCCTACGAGCAGTACTTC.

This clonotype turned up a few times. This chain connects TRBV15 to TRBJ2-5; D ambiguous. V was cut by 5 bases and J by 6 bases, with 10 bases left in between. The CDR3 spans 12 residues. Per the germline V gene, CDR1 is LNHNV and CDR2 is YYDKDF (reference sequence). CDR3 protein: CATSENRKTQYF. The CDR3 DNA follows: TGTGCCACCAGCGAGAATCGGAAGACCCAGTACTTC.

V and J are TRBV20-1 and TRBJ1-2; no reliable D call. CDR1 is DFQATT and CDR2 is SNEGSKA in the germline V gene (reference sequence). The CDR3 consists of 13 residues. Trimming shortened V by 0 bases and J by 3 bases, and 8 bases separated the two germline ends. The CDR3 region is CSARDLAHYGYTF. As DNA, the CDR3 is TGCAGTGCTAGAGATCTCGCCCACTATGGCTACACCTTC.

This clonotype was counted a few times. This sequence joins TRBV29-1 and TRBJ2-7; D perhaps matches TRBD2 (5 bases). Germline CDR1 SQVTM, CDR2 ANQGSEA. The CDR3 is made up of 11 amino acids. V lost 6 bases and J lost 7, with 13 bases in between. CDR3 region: CSVNLAAEQYF. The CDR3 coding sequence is TGCAGCGTCAACCTAGCAGCGGAGCAGTACTTC.

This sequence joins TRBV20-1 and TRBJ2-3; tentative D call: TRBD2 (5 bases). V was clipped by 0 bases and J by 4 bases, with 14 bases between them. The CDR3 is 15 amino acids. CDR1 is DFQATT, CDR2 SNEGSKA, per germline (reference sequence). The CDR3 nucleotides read TGCAGTGCTAGAGATAGAGCGGTAGAGGCAGATACGCAGTATTTT. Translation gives CSARDRAVEADTQYF.